Here is one T cell receptor beta chain with its context. No cognate antigen has been identified for it. The record has no base qualities; no much larger clone is one base away. The sample comes from a study of blood T cells in healthy people across ages (dated by TCRdb to the mid-2010s). Notes on the research overall: In model experiments, roughly one uniquely barcoded TCR beta cDNA molecule per two T cells was captured by template switching. Donors were grouped into four age groups: young (average roughly 16 years), middle-aged (39), aged (roughly 67) and long-lived (less than 85). Age-related changes in TCR beta repertoire diversity were measured in the study by deep sequencing normalized with unique cDNA molecular identifiers. Donors of different ages were randomly distributed across sequencing lanes to avoid experimental bias. For two donors (one aged 18 to 30 and one aged 80 or older), the study analyzed two additional independent replicas of 1 million unique cDNA reads from the same blood draw. Overall results and qualifications from the work: Observed TCR beta diversity per million T cells fell roughly linearly with age, and a significant reduction was already apparent by age about 43. Since profiling was done on bulk unsorted PBMCs, naive and antigen-experienced compartments could not be conclusively compared. Compared with the aged group, the long-lived group had more naive CD4+ T cells, fewer expanded clones and increased TCR diversity, a pattern suggesting age selection. Total diversity estimates from one million sequenced T cells were considered lower bounds and underestimates. Because the CMV infection status of the donors was unknown, age-related changes in expanded clonotypes may potentially have been confounded. A strong correlation was found between observed TCR beta diversity and the percentage of naive T cells measured by flow cytometry.

Systemically healthy Caucasian individuals from Russia, around 38 in total and aged roughly 6 to 95 years, were included as donors. Each donor gave ten milliliters of peripheral blood, collected into EDTA-treated Vacutainer tubes. Ficoll-Paque density-gradient centrifugation was used to isolate PBMCs, with at least 7 million per sample. Trizol reagent was used to extract total RNA from PBMCs, with at least 5.5 micrograms per sample. Naive CD45RAhigh/CD27high T cell percentages were measured by flow cytometry on a PBMC aliquot from every donor. Library creation used 5' RACE. The sequencer listed for this sample is Illumina HiSeq 2500. A second PCR of roughly 7 to 12 cycles was performed with a sample-barcoded 5' primer and a J-beta primer mix. Each TCR beta cDNA molecule received a unique molecular identifier from a template-switch 5' adaptor carrying 12 random nucleotides. At least 2.5 million CDR3-containing paired-end reads were obtained from each sample. All of the RNA was converted into first-strand cDNA using the Mint cDNA synthesis kit, with a TRBC-specific oligonucleotide serving as the primer. Following uracil-DNA glycosylase treatment, a first 18-cycle PCR with universal primers M1SS and BC2_uni_R was performed on all cDNA. The original pipeline was this. For normalization, 1 million high-quality reads, each with a distinct molecular identifier, were randomly selected from each sample. Instead of being binned into consensus sequences, reads with shared molecular identifiers were discarded. MiTCR, run with a Q25 quality threshold and the strictest error-elimination algorithm, handled CDR3 identification, clonotype clustering and error correction. Lower-bound total TCR beta diversity was estimated with a nonparametric unseen species model using Euler transformation. TCRdb reanalyzed the raw reads on its own, using fastp at Q25 for trimming and MiXCR for clone calling, and kept in-frame beta chains. When rows share a CDR3 protein, they turn into one entry using the most common DNA and genes. TCRdb assigned the V and J calls; the authors' analysis was not used. In this sample the table shows about 750,000 distinct CDR3 sequences, about 48% of which occur a single time. The ten largest make up about 42% of the sample.

The germline V gene provides CDR1 SQVTM and CDR2 ANQGSEA. The CDR3 covers 11 residues, taking in both the cysteine and the phenylalanine. The only DNA kept is the CDR3, 33 bases in frame from the first base. Sequencing was done on a sample of blood. The source is a man older than 75 in good health. The chain is encoded by TRBV29-1 joined to TRBJ2-4, with the identity of the D gene unclear. The last part of the DNA fits TRBJ2-7 better; the J call may be wrong. The CDR3 has the sequence CSVEFNYEQYF. In nucleotide form, the sequence is TGCAGCGTTGAATTCAACTACGAGCAGTACTTC.